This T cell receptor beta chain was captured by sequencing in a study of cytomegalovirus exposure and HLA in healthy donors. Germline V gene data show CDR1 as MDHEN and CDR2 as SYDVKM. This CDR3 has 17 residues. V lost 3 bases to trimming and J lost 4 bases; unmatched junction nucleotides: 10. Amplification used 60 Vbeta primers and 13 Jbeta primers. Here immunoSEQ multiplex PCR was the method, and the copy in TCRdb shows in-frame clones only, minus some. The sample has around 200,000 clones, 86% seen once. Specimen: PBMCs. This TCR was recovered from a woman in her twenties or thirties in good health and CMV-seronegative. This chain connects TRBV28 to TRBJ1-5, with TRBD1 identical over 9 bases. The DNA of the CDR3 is TGTGCCAGCAGTTTGAAGATCAGACAGGGGGGGAATCAGCCCCAGCATTTT. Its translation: CASSLKIRQGGNQPQHF.